This TCR beta chain was documented in a study of blood T cells in healthy people across ages. Deletions cut 6 bases from V and 6 bases from J, with 12 bases between. CDR1 is LNHNV, CDR2 YYDKDF, per germline (reference sequence). The CDR3 consists of 12 residues. This clonotype was detected many times. It was with a sample-barcoded 5' primer and a J-beta primer mix that a second PCR of roughly 6 to 11 cycles was run. TCRdb independently ran MiXCR on the 5' RACE reads; one entry per CDR3 protein. Among hundreds of thousands of distinct CDR3 sequences, approximately 30% were seen once, and the ten largest hold 15% to 17%.

The chain joins TRBV15 to TRBJ2-7; D tentatively fits TRBD1 or TRBD2 (5 bases each). This clonotype was sampled from a woman over 75 in good health. What was sequenced was blood. The CDR3 sequence is CATRGTTREQYF. Written as DNA, the CDR3 is TGTGCCACCAGGGGGACGACCCGCGAGCAGTACTTC. Looking up the rest from reference TRBV15 and TRBJ2-7 gives the full variable domain: DAMVIQNPRYQVTQFGKPVTLSCSQTLNHNVMYWYQQKSSQAPKLLFHYYDKDFNNEADTPDNFQSRRPNTSFCFLDIRSPGLGDTAMYLCATRGTTREQYFGPGTRLTVT.